This T cell receptor beta chain was documented in a study of early stage breast cancer tumors. Study at large: Average read coverage per sample was approximately 9.1-fold. Overall study findings and caveats: Tumors had around 2.5-fold higher T cell density than normal breast. Bulk DNA sequencing of unsorted cells missed chain pairing and markers.

In germline, CDR1 is SGHNT, CDR2 YYREEE (reference sequence). V was clipped by 0 bases and J by 5 bases, with 8 bases between them. This CDR3 contains 13 residues. Data came from immunoSEQ multiplex PCR; TCRdb stores just in-frame clones and leaves some out. The sample includes tens of thousands of clones, about 68% of them seen just once. Regarding this clone: Antigen unknown.

The chain uses TRBV5-4 and TRBJ1-1; unclear D gene. The sequencing input was blood. This receptor was taken from a person aged 60 to 70 with breast cancer. The CDR3 protein is CASSLGRKTEAFF. DNA for the CDR3: TGTGCCAGCAGCTTGGGAAGGAAAACTGAAGCTTTCTTT.